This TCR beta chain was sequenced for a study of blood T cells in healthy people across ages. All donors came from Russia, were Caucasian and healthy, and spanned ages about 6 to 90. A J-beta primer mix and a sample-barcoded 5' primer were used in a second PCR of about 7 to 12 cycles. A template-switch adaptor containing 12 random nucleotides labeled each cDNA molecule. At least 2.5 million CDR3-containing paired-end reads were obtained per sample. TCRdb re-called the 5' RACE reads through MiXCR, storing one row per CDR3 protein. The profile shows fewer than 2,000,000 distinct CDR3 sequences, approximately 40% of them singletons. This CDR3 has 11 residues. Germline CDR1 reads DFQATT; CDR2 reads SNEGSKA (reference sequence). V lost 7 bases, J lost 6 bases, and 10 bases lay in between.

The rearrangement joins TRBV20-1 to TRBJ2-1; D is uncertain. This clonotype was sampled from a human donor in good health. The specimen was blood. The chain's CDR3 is CSVLGANEQFF. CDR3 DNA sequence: TGCAGTGTCCTGGGTGCCAATGAGCAGTTCTTC.